This entry is about one TCR beta chain. This CDR3 has 13 amino acids. Losses at the gene ends were 2 bases for V and 10 bases for J; bases not matched to a gene: 6. Per the germline V gene, CDR1 is SGHDT and CDR2 is YYEEEE. The data were taken from a study of blood T cell repertoires in COVID-19. As handled by the study authors: Nucleated cell number was recorded as an estimate derived from reference gene primer amplification. The method was immunoSEQ multiplex PCR; TCRdb's version includes in-frame clones alone and lacks a portion of them. V, J and clone size were drawn from that table, and D and trimming were deduced from the DNA. The sample lists some 130,000 clones; about four fifths were seen once.

The sequenced material came from peripheral blood. The sequence came from a man in his forties or fifties with active or convalescent COVID-19. The gene calls are TRBV5-6 and TRBJ1-2; 9 nucleotides match TRBD1. The CDR3 coding sequence is TGTGCCAGCAGCTTTGGGACAGGGTTAGTCTACACCTTC. The encoded protein is CASSFGTGLVYTF.